This T cell receptor (beta chain) was found in a study of response to subunit inactivated influenza vaccine. Study-level findings and limits: After each seasonal influenza vaccination, few new T cells are recruited, the authors suggested.

This clonotype has a handful of counts. Antigen unknown. TCRdb re-derived calls from the RT-PCR reads in MiXCR, one entry per CDR3 protein. The repertoire holds roughly 500,000 distinct CDR3 sequences, with less than 30% as singletons. CDR1 SGHDT and CDR2 YYEEEE come from the germline V gene. CDR3 length: 11 residues. The germline V and J ends were trimmed by 0 bases and 10 bases, with 6 bases remaining between them. The chain combines TRBV5-6 with TRBJ2-3; D uncertain. This receptor was identified in a man aged 45-60 years who received an inactivated influenza vaccine. The sample here was CD4+ T cells sorted from PBMCs, taken roughly 5 days after vaccination. CDR3 bases: TGTGCCAGCAGCTTGGCCCGTGCGCAGTATTTT. It yields the protein CASSLARAQYF.